Following are 13 T cell receptor beta chains from one sample sequenced in a study of blood T cells in healthy people across ages. With a J-beta primer mix and a sample-barcoded 5' primer, a second PCR ran about 6 to 11 cycles. MiXCR, applied by TCRdb to the 5' RACE reads, yields one record per CDR3 protein. This table has about 1,600,000 distinct CDR3 sequences, around 42% appearing once. Sequenced: blood. These receptor sequences come from a woman aged 18 to 35 in good health.

This clonotype was detected a few times. The junction shows a germline mismatch at one end, possibly a read error. The chain's CDR3 is CSVEVGNEQYF. CDR3 coding DNA: TGCAGCGTCGAAGTGGGCAATGAGCAGTACTTC. The rearrangement joins TRBV29-1 to TRBJ2-5, with unresolved D. Germline CDR1 SQVTM, CDR2 ANQGSEA. CDR3 size: 11 residues.

This chain links TRBV20-1 with TRBJ2-1, with D tentatively TRBD1 (6 bases). This CDR3 region has 17 residues. V dropped 0 bases and J dropped 0 bases, with 15 bases sitting between them. Germline assignment: CDR1 DFQATT and CDR2 SNEGSKA (reference sequence). The CDR3 coding sequence is TGCAGTGCTAGAGATCTCCGGACAGTCAGCTCCTACAATGAGCAGTTCTTC. It encodes CSARDLRTVSSYNEQFF.

For this clonotype: An end of the junction does not agree with germline; a read error may underlie this. The rearrangement uses TRBV6-1 and TRBJ2-3; 13 bases agree with TRBD2. Germline assignment: CDR1 MNHNS and CDR2 SASEGT. There are 18 residues in the CDR3. The CDR3 loop reads CDSSPNRLAGGSTDTQYF. CDR3 coding DNA: TGTGACAGCAGCCCCAACCGACTAGCGGGAGGTAGCACAGATACGCAGTATTTT.

In its sample, this clonotype was seen once. This sequence joins TRBV19 and TRBJ2-5; D may be TRBD2 (6 bases). CDR1 LNHDA and CDR2 SQIVND come from the germline V gene (reference sequence). The CDR3 totals 14 residues. V was shortened by 5 bases and J by 11 bases, with 21 bases between the two germline ends. Here the CDR3 reads CASSGGAVYNEQYF. The CDR3 DNA is TGTGCCAGTAGTGGAGGGGCCGTATACAATGAGCAGTACTTC.

The chain is built from TRBV7-9 and TRBJ1-2; D is unclear. The ends were cut back, 2 bases at V and 6 bases at J, with 19 bases in the middle. This CDR3 contains 16 residues. Germline V CDR1 and CDR2: SEHNR, FQNEAQ (reference sequence). The CDR3 DNA reads TGTGCCAGCAGCTTAAGGGAGGCCGACCACCTCGATGGCTACACCTTC. Translated, it gives CASSLREADHLDGYTF.

This clonotype appeared a few times. This chain joins TRBV7-3 and TRBJ2-3; D may correspond to TRBD1 or TRBD2 (5 bases each). Germline CDR1 SGHTA, CDR2 FQGTGA. The CDR3 has 15 residues. Trimming left V 5 bases short and J 0 bases short, with 12 bases between. The CDR3, as DNA: TGTGCCAGCAGCGCAGGGAGAACTAGCACAGATACGCAGTATTTT. Its protein product is CASSAGRTSTDTQYF.

This sequence joins TRBV20-1 and TRBJ1-5; 9 bases are a match to TRBD1. Germline loops: CDR1 DFQATT, CDR2 SNEGSKA (reference sequence). V trimming: 1 base; J trimming: 8 bases; junction bases outside the gene matches: 9. CDR3 length: 15 amino acids. The DNA for the CDR3 is TGCAGTGCTAGAGCCCGGACAGGGGTCGGGAAGCCCCAGCATTTT. Translating it yields CSARARTGVGKPQHF.

This clonotype occurred a few times. The CDR3 DNA sequence: TGCGCCAGCAGCTGGAGACAGGGGGCTCACGAGCAGTACTTC. Amino acids: CASSWRQGAHEQYF. J is TRBJ2-7 and V is TRBV5-1; TRBD1 matches at 10 bases. V lost 3 bases, J lost 5 bases, and 5 bases stayed unmatched. The CDR3 sequence is 14 residues long. CDR1 and CDR2 (germline): SGHRS, YFSETQ. The variable domain in full, completed from reference TRBV5-1 and TRBJ2-7, reads KAGVTQTPRYLIKTRGQQVTLSCSPISGHRSVSWYQQTPGQGLQFLFEYFSETQRNKGNFPGRFSGRQFSNSRSEMNVSTLELGDSALYLCASSWRQGAHEQYFGPGTRLTVT.

V usage is TRBV7-2 and J usage is TRBJ2-7; D remains unclear. Judging by the DNA end, TRBJ2-4 fits better; the J call may be wrong. Germline V gives CDR1 SGHTA, CDR2 FQGNSA. The CDR3 is 13 residues long. In nucleotides, the CDR3 is TGTGCCAGCAGCCGGGCAGTCGAAAACATTCAGTACTTC. This encodes CASSRAVENIQYF.

The chain joins TRBV4-1 to TRBJ1-2; D is uncertain. Looked up from germline, CDR1 is MGHRA and CDR2 is YSYEKL. Trimming removed 3 bases at V and 4 bases at J, with 21 bases between. CDR3 size: 17 residues. The CDR3 nucleotides read TGCGCCAGCAGCCACGTACCTAAGCCTGCCGTGGGCTATGGCTACACCTTC. Encoded protein: CASSHVPKPAVGYGYTF.

V gene TRBV14 combines with J gene TRBJ2-3; tentatively, D is TRBD2 (5 bases). The germline gives CDR1 SGHDN, CDR2 FVKESK. The CDR3 has 15 amino acids. V lost 0 bases and J lost 1, with 8 bases in between. The CDR3, as DNA: TGTGCCAGCAGCCAAGATGTACTAGGCACAGATACGCAGTATTTT. Residues: CASSQDVLGTDTQYF.

The chain has TRBV25-1 and TRBJ1-3, with no clear D. With 1 base removed from V and 4 bases from J, the gap between germline ends came to 14 bases. From germline, CDR1 is MGHDK and CDR2 SYGVNS. CDR3 length: 16 amino acids. The CDR3 DNA sequence: TGTGCCAGCAGTGAATGGAGTATTCAGAGGGGAAACACCATATATTTT. This codes for CASSEWSIQRGNTIYF.

This chain connects TRBV6-6 to TRBJ1-2; TRBD1 might be the D (5 bases). The germline V gene encodes CDR1 MNHNY and CDR2 SVGAGI (reference sequence). CDR3 size: 13 residues. V lost 2 bases and J lost 6, with 10 bases in between. CDR3 coding DNA: TGTGCCAGCAGTTACACAGGAAAAAATGGCTACACCTTC. Amino acid sequence: CASSYTGKNGYTF.